Listed here is a single TCR beta chain. The sample belongs to a study of cytomegalovirus exposure and HLA in healthy donors. From germline, CDR1 is GTSNPN and CDR2 SVGIG (reference sequence). V shed 0 bases, J shed 8 bases, and the junction held 9 bases outside the gene matches. The length of the CDR3 is 15 residues. PCR employed 60 Vbeta and 13 Jbeta primers. The table came from immunoSEQ multiplex PCR; TCRdb's copy has only in-frame clones and leaves some out. Recorded for this sample: tens of thousands of clones. The sequenced sample was PBMCs. This TCR came from a male donor in good health and CMV-seronegative. This chain joins TRBV30 and TRBJ1-4; 7 positions agree with TRBD1. In DNA form, the CDR3 reads TGTGCCTGGAGTGTACTAAAGGGGGCTGGGGAAAAACTGTTTTTT. Protein: CAWSVLKGAGEKLFF. Variable domain in full (rest from reference TRBV30 and TRBJ1-4): SQTIHQWPATLVQPVGSPLSLECTVEGTSNPNLYWYRQAAGRGLQLLFYSVGIGQISSEVPQNLSASRPQDRQFILSSKKLLLSDSGFYLCAWSVLKGAGEKLFFGSGTQLSVL.